This T cell receptor beta chain was observed in a study of neurological immune-mediated disorders. The CDR3 covers 14 residues. V lost 0 bases, J lost 2 bases, and 6 bases lay in between. The cDNA was produced through 5'RACE with 10-nucleotide random UMIs. Each CDR3 protein is one row after TCRdb ran MiXCR on the 5' RACE reads. This sample has roughly 100,000 distinct CDR3 sequences, with roughly 3.5% found just once. At least ten counts were recorded for this clonotype. Its specificity is unknown. The study, taken as a whole, reports: Patients with HTLV-1-associated myelopathy had the highest level of TCR clonal expansion, whereas patients with multiple sclerosis had the lowest level, falling beneath the level found in healthy controls.

This chain uses TRBV12-3 or TRBV12-4 with TRBJ2-3; possibly TRBD1 or TRBD2 for D (5 bases each). The sequence was collected from a woman between 18 and 30 years old with multiple sclerosis. The sample taken for sequencing was PBMCs. CDR3 residues: CASSLAGTTDTQYF. The CDR3 nucleotides are TGTGCCAGCAGTTTAGCAGGGACCACAGATACGCAGTATTTT.